This entry concerns a single T cell receptor beta chain. The data were taken from a study of cytomegalovirus exposure and HLA in healthy donors. The CDR3 runs to 16 residues. Germline CDR1 is SEHNR and CDR2 is FQNEAQ (reference sequence). Germline trimming cut 1 base from V and 6 bases from J; bases unmatched to any gene: 9. Using immunoSEQ multiplex PCR, the repertoire was profiled, and TCRdb retains in-frame clones only, with some absent. This table has roughly 75,000 clones, approximately 94% appearing once. The TCR comes from a man between 18 and 35 years old in good health and CMV-seropositive. Sequenced: PBMCs. This rearrangement joins TRBV7-9 to TRBJ1-2, with 9 bases that match TRBD1. CDR3 protein: CASSLGLWDRAHGYTF. In nucleotides, the CDR3 is TGTGCCAGCAGCTTAGGGCTCTGGGACAGGGCCCATGGCTACACCTTC.